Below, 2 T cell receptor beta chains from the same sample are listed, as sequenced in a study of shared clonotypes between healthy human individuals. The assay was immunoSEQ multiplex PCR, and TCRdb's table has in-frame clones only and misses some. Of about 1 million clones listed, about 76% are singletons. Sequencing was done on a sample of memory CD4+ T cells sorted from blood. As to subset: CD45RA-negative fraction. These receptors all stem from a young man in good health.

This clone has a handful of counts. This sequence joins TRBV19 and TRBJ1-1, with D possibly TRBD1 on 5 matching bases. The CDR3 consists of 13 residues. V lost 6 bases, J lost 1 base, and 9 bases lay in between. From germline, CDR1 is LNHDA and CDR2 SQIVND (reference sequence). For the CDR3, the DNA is TGTGCCAGTAGACCCACAGGGAACACTGAAGCTTTCTTT. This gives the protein CASRPTGNTEAFF.

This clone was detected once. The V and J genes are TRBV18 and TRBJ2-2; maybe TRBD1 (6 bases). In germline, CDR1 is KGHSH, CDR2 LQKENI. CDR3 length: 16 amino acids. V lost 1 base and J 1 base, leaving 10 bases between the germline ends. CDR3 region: CASSPLDSLNTGELFF. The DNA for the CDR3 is TGTGCCAGCTCACCACTGGACAGCCTGAACACCGGGGAGCTGTTTTTT.